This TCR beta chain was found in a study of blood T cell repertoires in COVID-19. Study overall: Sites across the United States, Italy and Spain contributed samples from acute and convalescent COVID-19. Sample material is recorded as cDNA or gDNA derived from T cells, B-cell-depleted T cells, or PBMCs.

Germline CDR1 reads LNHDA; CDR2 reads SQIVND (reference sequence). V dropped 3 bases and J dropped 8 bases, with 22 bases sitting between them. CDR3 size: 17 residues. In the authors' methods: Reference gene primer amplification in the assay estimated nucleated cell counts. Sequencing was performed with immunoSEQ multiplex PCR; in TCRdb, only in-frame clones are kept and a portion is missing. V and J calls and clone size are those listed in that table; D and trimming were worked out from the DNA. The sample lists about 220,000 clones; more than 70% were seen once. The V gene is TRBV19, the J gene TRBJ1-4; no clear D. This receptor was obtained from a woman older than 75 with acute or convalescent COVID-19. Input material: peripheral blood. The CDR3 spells CASSIVAGPGRWEKLFF. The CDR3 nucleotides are TGTGCCAGTAGTATTGTAGCTGGGCCCGGGAGATGGGAAAAACTGTTTTTT.